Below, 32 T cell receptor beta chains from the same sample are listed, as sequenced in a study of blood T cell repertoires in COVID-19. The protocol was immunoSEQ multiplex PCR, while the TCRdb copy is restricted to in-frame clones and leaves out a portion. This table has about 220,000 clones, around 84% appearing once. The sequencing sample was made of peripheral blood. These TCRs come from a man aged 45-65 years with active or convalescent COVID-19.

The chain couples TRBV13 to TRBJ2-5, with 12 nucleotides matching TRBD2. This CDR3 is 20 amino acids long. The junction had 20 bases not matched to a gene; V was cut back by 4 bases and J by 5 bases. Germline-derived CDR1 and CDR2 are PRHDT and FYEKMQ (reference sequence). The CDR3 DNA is TGTGCCAGCAGCTCGCGCCTTAGACTAGCGGGGGCCCAAGGAAGCGAGACCCAGTACTTC. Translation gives CASSSRLRLAGAQGSETQYF. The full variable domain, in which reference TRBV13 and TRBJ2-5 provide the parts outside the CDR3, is AAGVIQSPRHLIKEKRETATLKCYPIPRHDTVYWYQQGPGQDPQFLISFYEKMQSDKGSIPDRFSAQQFSDYHSELNMSSLELGDSALYFCASSSRLRLAGAQGSETQYFGPGTRLLVL.

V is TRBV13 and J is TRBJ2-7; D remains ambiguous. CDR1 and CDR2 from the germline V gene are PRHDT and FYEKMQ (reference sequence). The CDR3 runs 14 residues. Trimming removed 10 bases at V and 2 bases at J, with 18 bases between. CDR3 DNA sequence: TGTGCCAACTCAATCACCCCCCCGGCCTACGAGCAGTACGTC. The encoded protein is CANSITPPAYEQYV.

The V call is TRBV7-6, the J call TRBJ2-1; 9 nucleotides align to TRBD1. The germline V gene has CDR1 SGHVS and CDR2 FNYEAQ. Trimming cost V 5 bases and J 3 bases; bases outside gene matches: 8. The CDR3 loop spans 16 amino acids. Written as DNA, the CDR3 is TGTGCCAGCAGCCCCAGGACAGGGGATAACTACAATGAGCAGTTCTTC. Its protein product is CASSPRTGDNYNEQFF.

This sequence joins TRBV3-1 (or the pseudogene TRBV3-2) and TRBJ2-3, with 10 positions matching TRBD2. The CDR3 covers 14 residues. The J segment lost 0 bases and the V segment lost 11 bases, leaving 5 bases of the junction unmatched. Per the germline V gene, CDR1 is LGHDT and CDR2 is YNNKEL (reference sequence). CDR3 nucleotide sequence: TGTGCCCGACTAGCGGGCGTTAGCACAGATACGCAGTATTTT. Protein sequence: CARLAGVSTDTQYF.

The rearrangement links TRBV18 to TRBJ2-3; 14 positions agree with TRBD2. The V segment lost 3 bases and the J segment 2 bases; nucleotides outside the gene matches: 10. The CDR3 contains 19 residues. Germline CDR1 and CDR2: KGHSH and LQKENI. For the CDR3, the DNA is TGTGCCAGCTCACCCTTGACTAGCGGGGGGGCCCTCTTCACAGATACGCAGTATTTT. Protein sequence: CASSPLTSGGALFTDTQYF.

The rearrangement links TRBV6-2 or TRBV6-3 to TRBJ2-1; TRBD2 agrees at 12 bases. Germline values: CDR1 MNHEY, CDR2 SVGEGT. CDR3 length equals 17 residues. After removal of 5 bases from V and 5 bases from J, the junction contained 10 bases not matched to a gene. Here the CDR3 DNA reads TGTGCCAGCAGTCGTCACCCTACTAGCGGGAGGAACAATGAGCAGTTCTTC. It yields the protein CASSRHPTSGRNNEQFF.

CDR3 DNA sequence: TGTGCCAGCAGTGAGAACGGGTATGGCTACACCTTC. This sequence encodes CASSENGYGYTF. The rearrangement uses TRBV6-1 and TRBJ1-2; the D is unclear. This CDR3 is built from 12 residues. Germline V gene data show CDR1 as MNHNS and CDR2 as SASEGT. V was pared by 3 bases and J by 5 bases, with 7 bases between.

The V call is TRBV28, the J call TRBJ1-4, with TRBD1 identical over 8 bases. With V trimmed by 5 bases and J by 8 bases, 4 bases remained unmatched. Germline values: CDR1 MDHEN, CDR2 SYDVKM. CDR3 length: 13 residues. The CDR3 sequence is CASSLDREEKLFF. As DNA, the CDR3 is TGTGCCAGCAGTCTGGACAGGGAAGAAAAACTGTTTTTT. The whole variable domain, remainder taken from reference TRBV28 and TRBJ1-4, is DVKVTQSSRYLVKRTGEKVFLECVQDMDHENMFWYRQDPGLGLRLIYFSYDVKMKEKGDIPEGYSVSREKKERFSLILESASTNQTSMYLCASSLDREEKLFFGSGTQLSVL.

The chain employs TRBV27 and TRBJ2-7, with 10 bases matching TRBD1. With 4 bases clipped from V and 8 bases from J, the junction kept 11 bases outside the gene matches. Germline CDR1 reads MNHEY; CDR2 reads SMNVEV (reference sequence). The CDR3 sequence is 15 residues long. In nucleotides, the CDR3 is TGTGCCAGCAGTTCGCCTGGACAGGGGGATAAGAAGCAGTACGTC. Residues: CASSSPGQGDKKQYV.

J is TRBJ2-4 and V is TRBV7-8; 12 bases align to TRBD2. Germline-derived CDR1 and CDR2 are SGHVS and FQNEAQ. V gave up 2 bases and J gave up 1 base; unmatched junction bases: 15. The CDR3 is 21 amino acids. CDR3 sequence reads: CASSLIPPLAGGIRAKNIQYF. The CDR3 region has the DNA TGTGCCAGCAGCTTAATCCCACCCCTAGCGGGAGGGATTCGGGCCAAAAACATTCAGTACTTC.

The CDR3 reads CASSQGASGTLRYEQYF. DNA for the CDR3: TGTGCCAGCAGCCAAGGGGCTAGCGGGACTCTCCGGTACGAGCAGTACTTC. The chain has TRBV3-1 (or the pseudogene TRBV3-2) and TRBJ2-7; 9 bases fit TRBD2. This CDR3 has 17 amino acids. V dropped 1 base and J dropped 4; count of bases not matched to a gene: 11. Germline assignment: CDR1 LGHDT and CDR2 YNNKEL (reference sequence).

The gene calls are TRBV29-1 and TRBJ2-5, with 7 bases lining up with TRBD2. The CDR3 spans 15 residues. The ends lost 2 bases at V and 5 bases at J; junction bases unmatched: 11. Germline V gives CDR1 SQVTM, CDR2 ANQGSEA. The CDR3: CSVEFLGGPRETQYF. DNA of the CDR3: TGCAGCGTTGAATTCTTGGGAGGGCCTCGGGAGACCCAGTACTTC.

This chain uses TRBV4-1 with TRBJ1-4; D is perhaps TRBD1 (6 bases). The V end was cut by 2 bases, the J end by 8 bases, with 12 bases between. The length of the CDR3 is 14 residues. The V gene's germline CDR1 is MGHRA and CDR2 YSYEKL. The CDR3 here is CASSQYRVGEKLFF. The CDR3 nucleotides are TGCGCCAGCAGCCAATACAGGGTAGGGGAAAAACTGTTTTTT.

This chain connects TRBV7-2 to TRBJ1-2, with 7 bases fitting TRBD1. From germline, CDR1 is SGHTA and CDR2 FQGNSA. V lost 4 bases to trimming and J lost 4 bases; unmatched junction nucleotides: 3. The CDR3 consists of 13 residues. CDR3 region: CASSSGQFYGYTF. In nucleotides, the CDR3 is TGTGCCAGCAGCTCGGGACAGTTCTATGGCTACACCTTC. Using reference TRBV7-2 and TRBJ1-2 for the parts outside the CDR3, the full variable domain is GAGVSQSPSNKVTEKGKDVELRCDPISGHTALYWYRQSLGQGLEFLIYFQGNSAPDKSGLPSDRFSAERTGGSVSTLTIQRTQQEDSAVYLCASSSGQFYGYTFGSGTRLTVV.

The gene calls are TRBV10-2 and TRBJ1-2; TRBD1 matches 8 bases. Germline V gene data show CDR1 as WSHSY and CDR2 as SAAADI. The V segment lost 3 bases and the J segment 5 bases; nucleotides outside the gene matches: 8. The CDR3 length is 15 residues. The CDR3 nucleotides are TGCGCCAGCAGTGATCAGGGGGCAAGCGGGTATGGCTACACCTTC. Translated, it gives CASSDQGASGYGYTF.

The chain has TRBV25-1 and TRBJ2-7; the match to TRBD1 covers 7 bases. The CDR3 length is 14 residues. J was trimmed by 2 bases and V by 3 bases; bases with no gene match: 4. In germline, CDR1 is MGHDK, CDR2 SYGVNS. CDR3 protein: CASSELQGTYEQYF. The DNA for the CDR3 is TGTGCCAGCAGTGAGCTACAGGGGACCTACGAGCAGTACTTC.

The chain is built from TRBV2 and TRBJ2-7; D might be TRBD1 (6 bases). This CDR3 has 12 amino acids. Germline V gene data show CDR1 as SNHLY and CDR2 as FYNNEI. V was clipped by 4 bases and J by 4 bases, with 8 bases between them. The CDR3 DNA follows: TGTGCCAGCAGTGTTAGGGGGTACGAGCAGTACTTC. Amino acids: CASSVRGYEQYF.

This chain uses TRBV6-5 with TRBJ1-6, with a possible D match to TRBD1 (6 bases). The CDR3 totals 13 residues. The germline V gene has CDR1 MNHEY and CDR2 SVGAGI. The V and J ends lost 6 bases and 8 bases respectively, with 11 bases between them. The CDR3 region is CASSSHRDSPLHF. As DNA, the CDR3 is TGTGCCAGCAGCAGTCACAGGGATTCACCCCTCCACTTT.

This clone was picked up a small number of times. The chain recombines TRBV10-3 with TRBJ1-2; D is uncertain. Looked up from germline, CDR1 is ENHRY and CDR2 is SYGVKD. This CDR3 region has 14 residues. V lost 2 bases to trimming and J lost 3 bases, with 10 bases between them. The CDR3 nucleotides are TGTGCCATCAGTGAGGGTAACAGAGACTATGGCTACACCTTC. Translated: CAISEGNRDYGYTF.

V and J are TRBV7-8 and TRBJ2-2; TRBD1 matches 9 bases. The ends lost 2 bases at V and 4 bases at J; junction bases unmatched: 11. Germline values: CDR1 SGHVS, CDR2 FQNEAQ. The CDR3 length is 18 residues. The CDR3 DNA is TGTGCCAGCAGCTTAATGGTTGTTGAGACAGGGGGCACCGGGGAGCTGTTTTTT. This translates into CASSLMVVETGGTGELFF.

CDR3 amino acids: CASSWPGLAGGGTGELFF. CDR3 nucleotides: TGCGCCAGCAGCTGGCCTGGCCTAGCGGGAGGAGGGACCGGGGAGCTGTTTTTT. The chain combines TRBV5-1 with TRBJ2-2; 11 bases map to TRBD2. This CDR3 spans 18 amino acids. The V gene's germline CDR1 is SGHRS and CDR2 YFSETQ. V gave up 3 bases and J gave up 5 bases; unmatched junction bases: 12. The complete variable domain, with remaining parts taken from reference TRBV5-1 and TRBJ2-2, reads KAGVTQTPRYLIKTRGQQVTLSCSPISGHRSVSWYQQTPGQGLQFLFEYFSETQRNKGNFPGRFSGRQFSNSRSEMNVSTLELGDSALYLCASSWPGLAGGGTGELFFGEGSRLTVL.

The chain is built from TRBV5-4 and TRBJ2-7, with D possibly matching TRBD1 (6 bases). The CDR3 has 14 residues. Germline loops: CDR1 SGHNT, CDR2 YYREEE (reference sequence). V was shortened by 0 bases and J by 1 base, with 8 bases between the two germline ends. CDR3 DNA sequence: TGTGCCAGCAGCTTGGGAGGGGGATCCTACGAGCAGTACTTC. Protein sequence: CASSLGGGSYEQYF.

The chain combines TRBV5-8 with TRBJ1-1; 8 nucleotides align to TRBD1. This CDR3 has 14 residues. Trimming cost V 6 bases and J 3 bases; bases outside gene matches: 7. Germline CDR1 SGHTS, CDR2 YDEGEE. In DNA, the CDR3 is TGTGCCAGCACCCGACAGGGGAGGTACACTGAAGCTTTCTTT. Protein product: CASTRQGRYTEAFF.

Written as DNA, the CDR3 is TGTGCTAGTGGTCAGGGTAGCTCCTACAATGAGCAGTTCTTC. Amino acid sequence: CASGQGSSYNEQFF. The chain couples TRBV12-5 to TRBJ2-1, with D perhaps matching TRBD1 (5 bases). V was pared by 5 bases and J by 0 bases, with 8 bases between. This CDR3 is built from 14 residues. Germline lookup yields CDR1 LGHNT and CDR2 FRNRAP. Filled out from reference TRBV12-5 and TRBJ2-1, the complete variable domain reads DARVTQTPRHKVTEMGQEVTMRCQPILGHNTVFWYRQTMMQGLELLAYFRNRAPLDDSGMPKDRFSAEMPDATLATLKIQPSEPRDSAVYFCASGQGSSYNEQFFGPGTRLTVL.

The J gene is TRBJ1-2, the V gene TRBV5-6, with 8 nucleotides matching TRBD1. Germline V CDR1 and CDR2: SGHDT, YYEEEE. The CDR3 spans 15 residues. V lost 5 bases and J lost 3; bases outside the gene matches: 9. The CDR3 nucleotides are TGTGCCAGCAGGCCCACCACAGGGGGGGACTATGGCTACACCTTC. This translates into CASRPTTGGDYGYTF.

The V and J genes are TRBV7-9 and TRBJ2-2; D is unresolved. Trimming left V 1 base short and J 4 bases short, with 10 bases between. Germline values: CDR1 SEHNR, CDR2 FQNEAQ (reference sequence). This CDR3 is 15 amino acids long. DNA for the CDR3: TGTGCCAGCAGCTTAGGTAGCTCGAGCACCGGGGAGCTGTTTTTT. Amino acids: CASSLGSSSTGELFF.

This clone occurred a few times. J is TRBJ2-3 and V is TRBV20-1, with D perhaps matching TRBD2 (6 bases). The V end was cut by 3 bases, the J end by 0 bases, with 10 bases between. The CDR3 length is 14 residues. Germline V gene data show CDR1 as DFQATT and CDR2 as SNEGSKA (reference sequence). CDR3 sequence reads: CSASWRGSTDTQYF. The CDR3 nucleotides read TGCAGTGCTAGTTGGCGGGGCAGCACAGATACGCAGTATTTT.

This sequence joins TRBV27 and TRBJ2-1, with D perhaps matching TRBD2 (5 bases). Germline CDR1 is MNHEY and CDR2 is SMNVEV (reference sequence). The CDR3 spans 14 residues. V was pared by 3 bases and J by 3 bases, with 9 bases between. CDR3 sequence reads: CASSFRGLYNEQFF. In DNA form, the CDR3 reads TGTGCCAGCAGTTTTAGAGGGCTCTACAATGAGCAGTTCTTC.

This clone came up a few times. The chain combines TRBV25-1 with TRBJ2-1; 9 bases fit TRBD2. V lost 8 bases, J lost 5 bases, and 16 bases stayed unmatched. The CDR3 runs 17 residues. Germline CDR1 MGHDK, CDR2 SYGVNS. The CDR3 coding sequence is TGTGCCAGCTCCGACGCGAACGGGACTAGCCCCCACAATGAGCAGTTCTTC. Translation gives CASSDANGTSPHNEQFF.

CDR3 residues: CASSFRTAGGYTF. DNA for the CDR3: TGTGCCAGCAGCTTTCGAACGGCGGGTGGCTACACCTTC. The chain uses TRBV14 and TRBJ1-2; D not resolved. This CDR3 is built from 13 residues. Germline lookup yields CDR1 SGHDN and CDR2 FVKESK. V shed 5 bases and J shed 7 bases, with 14 bases lying between them.

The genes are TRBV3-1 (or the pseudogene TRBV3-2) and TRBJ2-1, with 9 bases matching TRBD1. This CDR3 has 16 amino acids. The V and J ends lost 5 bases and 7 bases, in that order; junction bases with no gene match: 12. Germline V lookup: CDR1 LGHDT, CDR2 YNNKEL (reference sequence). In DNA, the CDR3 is TGTGCCAGCAGCGCCCAGGGGGGGACAGGGTATAATGAGCAGTTCTTC. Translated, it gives CASSAQGGTGYNEQFF.

Written as DNA, the CDR3 is TGCGCCAGCAGCCAAGGAGCTTACACTGAAGCTTTCTTT. This encodes CASSQGAYTEAFF. This chain uses TRBV4-3 with TRBJ1-1; D gene ambiguous. The V and J ends lost 1 base and 3 bases respectively, with 6 bases between them. Per germline, CDR1 LGHNA and CDR2 YSLEER. There are 13 residues in the CDR3.